The clone carrying this TCR beta chain was seen ten or more times. Its antigen is not known. Molecular barcoded adaptors covering alpha/delta and beta/gamma chains were used on roughly 400 ng RNA. TCRdb redid the calling of the reads with MiXCR, one entry per CDR3 protein. The sample includes more than 45,000 distinct CDR3 sequences, around an eighth seen only once; the top ten take roughly 17%. Germline V gene sequence: CDR1 MNHEY, CDR2 SVGEGT. The CDR3 loop spans 15 amino acids. V was cut by 6 bases and J by 0 bases, with 9 bases left in between. The data belong to a study of read filtering for tumor transcriptome and immune sequencing. For the study at large: Mean patient age was about 66 years, range roughly 40 to 80; approximately 18 male, roughly 14 female. DNase treatment preceded whole-transcriptome library preparation.

Study-level results: Even smaller IR-seq throughput identified most shared clonotypes. Roughly four fifths of IR-seq clonotypes had one read, totaling about 3.3% of reads; RNA-seq: around 70% and 40%.

The chain has TRBV6-2 or TRBV6-3 and TRBJ2-6; no definite D call. The source material was a population of CD138-negative cells sorted from bone marrow. The sequence was obtained from a donor at least 40 years old with multiple myeloma. CDR3: CASSSPSSGANVLTF. In DNA, the CDR3 is TGTGCCAGCAGCTCACCCAGCTCTGGGGCCAACGTCCTGACTTTC.